Listed below are T cell receptor beta chains from one sample, sequenced in a study of vaccination effects on CD4 cells after COVID-19. Their antigen targets remain unknown. The method was immunoSEQ multiplex PCR; TCRdb's version includes in-frame clones alone and lacks a portion of them. The sample holds about 48,000 clones, nearly 75% seen once. The sequences come from CD4+ T cells from PBMCs cultured with HCoV-OC43 spike peptides, collected after COVID-19 vaccination. These receptors came from a human donor who received a COVID-19 vaccine. Both conserved end residues are part of each CDR3. The D gene is left open where the match is weak. Where a row states a size, it is once, few, many or the class of an expanded clone; other rows omit it.

v_call,d_call,j_call,clone_size,cdr3_nt,cdr3_aa
TRBV4-1,TRBD2,TRBJ2-1,-,TGCGCCAGCAGCCCCCGGACTAGCTCCTCCTACAATGAGCAGTTCTTC,CASSPRTSSSYNEQFF
TRBV6-5,-,TRBJ2-1,-,TGTGCCAGCAATACCGCCTCTTACAATGAGCAGTTCTTC,CASNTASYNEQFF
TRBV5-4,-,TRBJ1-1,-,TGTGCCAGCAGCTTGGATTCTATAGGGGCGAACACTGAAGCTTTCTTT,CASSLDSIGANTEAFF
TRBV3-1/TRBV3-2,TRBD2,TRBJ2-7,-,TGTGCCAGCAGCCAGAGAGCGGGAGGTATTAGCTACGAGCAGTACTTC,CASSQRAGGISYEQYF
TRBV10-3,-,TRBJ1-4,-,TGTGCCATCAGTGACCGAATAGCAACTAATGAAAAACTGTTTTTT,CAISDRIATNEKLFF
TRBV4-1,-,TRBJ1-2,once,TGCGCCAGCAGCCAAGAACCAACAGGGATGGGAGGCTACACCTTC,CASSQEPTGMGGYTF
TRBV5-1,-,TRBJ1-1,-,TGCGCCAGCAGCTTGTCTGCCCGGGCCTCGACAGGTGGTGAAGCTTTCTTT,CASSLSARASTGGEAFF
TRBV20-1,-,TRBJ1-1,few,TGCAGTGCTAGTCCCGGACTATACACTGAAGCTTTCTTT,CSASPGLYTEAFF
TRBV12-3/TRBV12-4,-,TRBJ2-5,once,TGTGCCAGCGCAATCACGGAACGGGAGACCCAGTACTTC,CASAITERETQYF
TRBV20-1,-,TRBJ2-7,-,TGCAGTGCTAGTATACAGGTCGGGGACTACGAGCAGTACTTC,CSASIQVGDYEQYF